Listed below are T cell receptor beta chains from one sample, sequenced in a study of blood T cell repertoires in COVID-19. Clones were sequenced by immunoSEQ multiplex PCR, and TCRdb holds only the in-frame ones, with some missing. The data contain about 70,000 clones, about 85% of them singletons. The sample was peripheral blood. Every receptor here comes from a man in his 70s with active COVID-19. The CDR3 runs from the conserved cysteine through the conserved F or W. D genes are given only for firm matches. Size tells how often a clone was seen (once, few, many) or the class of an expanded clone, and some rows leave it out.

cdr3_aa cdr3_nt v_call clone_size j_call d_call
CASSQDRGRHTGELFF TGCGCCAGCAGCCAAGATCGCGGCCGCCACACCGGGGAGCTGTTTTTT TRBV4-1 . TRBJ2-2 .
CASTPARDQETQYF TGTGCCAGCACCCCGGCACGGGACCAAGAGACCCAGTACTTC TRBV7-3 . TRBJ2-5 .
CASSAAGQRVNEQFF TGTGCCAGCAGCGCCGCTGGCCAGAGGGTCAATGAGCAGTTCTTC TRBV5-4 once TRBJ2-1 .
CASSWGPGFEQYF TGTGCCAGCAGCTGGGGGCCAGGGTTCGAGCAGTACTTC TRBV5-6 . TRBJ2-7 .
CASSHDRTRGNTIYF TGCGCCAGCAGCCACGACAGGACAAGGGGAAACACCATATATTTT TRBV4-3 . TRBJ1-3 .
CASSPGTGHGYTF TGTGCCAGCAGCCCGGGGACAGGGCATGGCTACACCTTC TRBV7-9 . TRBJ1-2 TRBD1
CASSEAGAGRYEQYF TGTGCCAGCAGTGAAGCGGGGGCAGGGCGATACGAGCAGTACTTC TRBV2 . TRBJ2-7 .
CASSQVDRAYEQYF TGTGCCAGCAGCCAAGTCGACAGAGCCTACGAGCAGTACTTC TRBV3-1/TRBV3-2 . TRBJ2-7 .
CASSRGQGGVTEAFF TGTGCCAGCAGCCGTGGACAGGGTGGGGTCACTGAAGCTTTCTTT TRBV3-1/TRBV3-2 . TRBJ1-1 TRBD1
CASSLPRLAGALRDTQYF TGTGCCAGCAGTTTACCGCGACTAGCGGGAGCCTTAAGGGATACGCAGTATTTT TRBV28 . TRBJ2-3 TRBD2
CASSDGTSGSYEQYF TGTGCCAGCAGTGACGGGACTAGCGGGAGTTACGAGCAGTACTTC TRBV2 . TRBJ2-7 TRBD2
CASSIELAGGFSGANVLTF TGTGCCAGTAGTATAGAACTAGCGGGAGGGTTCTCTGGGGCCAACGTCCTGACTTTC TRBV19 . TRBJ2-6 TRBD2
CASSPGDQETQYF TGTGCCAGCAGTCCAGGGGACCAAGAGACCCAGTACTTC TRBV5-4 . TRBJ2-5 .
CASSAPGLAPTDTQYF TGTGCCAGCAGCGCCCCGGGACTAGCCCCCACAGATACGCAGTATTTT TRBV7-8 once TRBJ2-3 TRBD2
CASSFWAWDRGRGEETQYF TGTGCCAGCAGTTTTTGGGCGTGGGACAGGGGGCGAGGGGAAGAGACCCAGTACTTC TRBV28 . TRBJ2-5 TRBD1
CASSARQGRPDTQYF TGTGCCAGCAGCGCCCGACAGGGGCGGCCAGATACGCAGTATTTT TRBV5-4 once TRBJ2-3 TRBD1
CASTPTGTENEKLFF TGTGCCAGCACCCCTACCGGGACAGAGAATGAAAAACTGTTTTTT TRBV5-5 . TRBJ1-4 TRBD1
CASSPPGAGGEQYF TGTGCCAGCAGCCCCCCCGGGGCGGGAGGTGAGCAGTACTTC TRBV13 . TRBJ2-7 TRBD2
CASRETSGRAGEQFF TGTGCCAGCAGAGAGACTAGCGGGAGGGCCGGTGAGCAGTTCTTC TRBV6-5 . TRBJ2-1 TRBD2
CASSLAPGAGQETQYF TGTGCCAGCAGCTTAGCTCCGGGAGCTGGGCAAGAGACCCAGTACTTC TRBV7-2 . TRBJ2-5 .
CASSLFRGGSTYNEQFF TGTGCCAGCAGCTTATTCCGCGGCGGGAGTACCTACAATGAGCAGTTCTTC TRBV11-3 once TRBJ2-1 TRBD2
CASSLSGGRETQYF TGTGCCAGCAGTTTAAGTGGGGGCCGGGAGACCCAGTACTTC TRBV28 . TRBJ2-5 .
CASSQLGGEDTQYF TGCGCCAGCAGCCAGTTAGGGGGAGAGGATACGCAGTATTTT TRBV4-3 . TRBJ2-3 .
CASSYGLAEETQYF TGTGCCAGCAGCTACGGGCTAGCGGAAGAGACCCAGTACTTC TRBV5-4 . TRBJ2-5 TRBD2
CASSLIMGGGTEAFF TGTGCCAGCAGCTTAATCATGGGAGGGGGCACTGAAGCTTTCTTT TRBV7-2 . TRBJ1-1 .
CASSLLPAGGNTEAFF TGTGCCAGCAGTTTACTCCCCGCAGGGGGGAACACTGAAGCTTTCTTT TRBV28 . TRBJ1-1 TRBD1
CASSLAERTEAFF TGTGCCAGCAGTTTAGCAGAGAGGACTGAAGCTTTCTTT TRBV12-3/TRBV12-4 . TRBJ1-1 .
CASSQDRGSSYNEQFF TGCGCCAGCAGCCAAGATCGGGGGAGCTCCTACAATGAGCAGTTCTTC TRBV4-3 . TRBJ2-1 .
CASSPPDYGYTF TGTGCCAGCAGCCCCCCGGACTATGGCTACACCTTC TRBV7-2 . TRBJ1-2 .
CASSLGLPGLAGLYNEQFF TGCGCCAGCAGCTTAGGACTACCGGGACTAGCGGGATTATACAATGAGCAGTTCTTC TRBV5-1 . TRBJ2-1 TRBD2
CASSQGPSESTPYEQYF TGTGCCAGCAGCCAAGGCCCTAGCGAGAGCACCCCATACGAGCAGTACTTC TRBV4-2 . TRBJ2-7 .
CASSLDGTGGMGGYTF TGCGCCAGCAGCTTGGATGGGACAGGGGGTATGGGTGGCTACACCTTC TRBV5-1 once TRBJ1-2 TRBD1
CAISETAGGRYEQYF TGTGCCATCAGTGAGACGGCAGGGGGTAGGTACGAGCAGTACTTC TRBV10-3 once TRBJ2-7 TRBD1
CAWGSGRAYEQYF TGTGCCTGGGGTAGCGGGAGGGCCTACGAGCAGTACTTC TRBV30 . TRBJ2-7 TRBD2
CASSPRDSSYEQYF TGTGCCAGCAGCCCCCGGGACAGCTCCTACGAGCAGTACTTC TRBV11-3 . TRBJ2-7 TRBD1
CASSLAVAGVPQETQYF TGTGCCAGCAGCTTAGCCGTAGCGGGAGTTCCCCAAGAGACCCAGTACTTC TRBV7-6 . TRBJ2-5 TRBD2
CASSLAPPGGGTDTQYF TGTGCCAGCAGCTTAGCCCCCCCGGGCGGAGGGACAGATACGCAGTATTTT TRBV7-6 few TRBJ2-3 .
CASTTEGLSGYTF TGTGCCAGCACCACGGAGGGGCTCTCTGGCTACACCTTC TRBV12-3/TRBV12-4 once TRBJ1-2 .
CASSTPPGTSGRTDTQYF TGTGCCAGCAGCACACCCCCCGGGACTAGCGGGAGGACAGATACGCAGTATTTT TRBV7-2 . TRBJ2-3 TRBD2
CASSLVVGVDEQFF TGTGCCAGCAGCTTAGTGGTAGGGGTGGATGAGCAGTTCTTC TRBV7-2 . TRBJ2-1 .
CASSEWLAGVGETQYF TGTGCCAGCAGTGAATGGCTAGCGGGAGTTGGGGAGACCCAGTACTTC TRBV25-1 . TRBJ2-5 TRBD2
CASSLAGQDEQYF TGTGCCAGCAGCTTAGCGGGGCAGGACGAGCAGTACTTC TRBV7-9 . TRBJ2-7 .
CASSLGGGQPQHF TGTGCCAGCAGCTTAGGGGGGGGCCAGCCCCAGCATTTT TRBV7-8 . TRBJ1-5 .
CATGRKRDYGYTF TGTGCCACCGGGCGGAAGAGGGACTATGGCTACACCTTC TRBV18 . TRBJ1-2 .
CASSVRETQYF TGTGCCAGCAGTGTTCGGGAGACCCAGTACTTC TRBV25-1 . TRBJ2-5 .
CASSPGVEPGHRSTQYF TGTGCCAGCAGCCCGGGGGTGGAACCAGGACACCGAAGTACGCAGTATTTT TRBV5-4 once TRBJ2-3 .
CASSVGGRGDNEQYF TGTGCCAGCAGCGTAGGAGGTCGGGGGGACAACGAGCAGTACTTC TRBV9 . TRBJ2-7 .
CASSPDRVGNTIYF TGTGCCAGCAGCCCAGACAGGGTGGGAAACACCATATATTTT TRBV7-8 . TRBJ1-3 TRBD1
CASSLERERSIVGGEQFF TGTGCCAGCAGCTTGGAGCGGGAGAGGTCTATTGTGGGAGGGGAGCAGTTCTTC TRBV5-6 . TRBJ2-1 TRBD2
CAWRPRGQYGYTF TGTGCCTGGAGGCCCAGGGGGCAGTATGGCTACACCTTC TRBV30 . TRBJ1-2 TRBD1
CASSRVGSPQFF TGTGCCAGCAGCCGCGTCGGGTCTCCTCAGTTCTTC TRBV14 . TRBJ2-1 .
CASSVVAGPPTGELFF TGTGCCAGCAGCGTAGTCGCGGGGCCCCCCACCGGGGAGCTGTTTTTT TRBV9 many TRBJ2-2 .
CASSSHSYEQYF TGTGCCAGCAGCTCCCACAGCTACGAGCAGTACTTC TRBV7-8 few TRBJ2-7 .
CASTVARGADTQYF TGTGCCAGCACCGTAGCGCGGGGGGCAGATACGCAGTATTTT TRBV2 . TRBJ2-3 TRBD2
CATSTRRDRARANYGYTF TGTGCCACCAGCACCCGCCGCGACAGGGCCAGAGCTAACTATGGCTACACCTTC TRBV15 . TRBJ1-2 TRBD1